This T cell receptor (beta chain) was observed in a study of PD-L1 blockade in urothelial cancer. Study-wide context: When patients started atezolizumab in about 2014, it was given at 1,200 mg intravenously every 3 weeks. Samples of blood were analyzed 3 weeks (second dose) and 6 weeks after treatment start. Researchers found blood samples held a median of about 130,000 T cells. Study outcomes and limitations: Patients who had durable benefit saw their tumor-associated blood clones expand more at 3 weeks.

Method: immunoSEQ multiplex PCR; TCRdb's copy keeps in-frame clones and lacks some. The top ten hold roughly 9.1% of the sample, which has some 25,000 clones, approximately 84% seen once. On this clone itself: The antigen is unknown.

The CDR3 is 14 amino acids. Germline lookup yields CDR1 MNHNS and CDR2 SASEGT. The V end was cut by 6 bases, the J end by 0 bases, with 9 bases between. The sample in question was PBMCs, obtained around atezolizumab (anti-PD-L1) treatment. The receptor was derived from a man between 65 and 85 years old with urothelial cancer. The chain is built from TRBV6-1 and TRBJ1-3; possible D gene TRBD1, 6 bases. The CDR3 DNA reads TGTGCCAGCAGAGTGGACAGCTCTGGAAACACCATATATTTT. Protein product: CASRVDSSGNTIYF.